A single sample is the source of the 13 T cell receptor beta chains below, sequenced in a study of OX40 agonist ivuxolimab in advanced cancers. Profiling relied on immunoSEQ multiplex PCR, and the TCRdb table lists in-frame clones only, not all of them. The sample shows more than 45,000 clones, around 84% of them seen only once. The input for sequencing was CD4+ or CD8+ T cells sorted from blood, taken in a trial of the OX40 agonist ivuxolimab. These receptors all come from an adult with an advanced solid tumor such as melanoma, head and neck, liver or kidney cancer.

This clone was seen a handful of times. The chain is built from TRBV7-9 and TRBJ2-7; D not resolved. V was cut by 3 bases and J by 0 bases, with 0 bases left in between. CDR1 and CDR2 (germline): SEHNR, FQNEAQ (reference sequence). CDR3 size: 11 residues. The chain's CDR3 is CASSFSYEQYF. The CDR3 coding sequence is TGTGCCAGCAGCTTCTCCTACGAGCAGTACTTC.

This clone was counted a few times. The V and J genes are TRBV13 and TRBJ1-2; D is undetermined. Germline-derived CDR1 and CDR2 are PRHDT and FYEKMQ (reference sequence). This CDR3 comprises 15 residues. Trimming cost V 0 bases and J 2 bases, with 10 bases left between them. As DNA, the CDR3 is TGTGCCAGCAGCTTAGGTTTGGGTAGGAACTATGGCTACACCTTC. This gives the protein CASSLGLGRNYGYTF.

This rearrangement joins TRBV28 to TRBJ1-5; D remains unclear. Germline V gives CDR1 MDHEN, CDR2 SYDVKM. The V end was cut by 6 bases, the J end by 0 bases, with 9 bases between. The CDR3 totals 14 residues. CDR3 protein: CASSYDYSNQPQHF. CDR3 bases: TGTGCCAGCAGCTACGACTATAGCAATCAGCCCCAGCATTTT.

V usage is TRBV28 and J usage is TRBJ2-3, with D possibly TRBD2 on 6 matching bases. CDR1 is MDHEN and CDR2 is SYDVKM in the germline V gene. V was cut by 2 bases and J by 2 bases, with 11 bases left in between. The CDR3 loop spans 15 amino acids. DNA for the CDR3: TGTGCCAGCAGTTTAAGCGGGCGCATCACAGATACGCAGTATTTT. Translated: CASSLSGRITDTQYF.

This chain links TRBV7-9 with TRBJ1-4, with D possibly matching TRBD1 (5 bases). This CDR3 comprises 16 residues. The V end was cut by 4 bases, the J end by 1 base, with 13 bases between. In germline, CDR1 is SEHNR, CDR2 FQNEAQ (reference sequence). Here the CDR3 DNA reads TGTGCCAGCAGCTCGAATCGGGGGGTAACTAATGAAAAACTGTTTTTT. Its translation is CASSSNRGVTNEKLFF.

With regard to this clone: A read error is the likely source, as a far larger clone sits one nucleotide away. The limits of the CDR3 on the DNA are not certain, so only TCRdb's listed CDR3 is given. J is TRBJ2-3 and V is TRBV12-5; no DNA check was done on the table's D call, TRBD2. Inclusive of both ends, the CDR3 amounts to 17 amino acids. Germline values: CDR1 LGHNT, CDR2 FRNRAP. CDR3 sequence reads: CASGLGMVGRGSPWEYF.

J is TRBJ2-3 and V is TRBV7-3; D is perhaps TRBD1 (5 bases). CDR3 length equals 15 residues. Germline CDR1 and CDR2: SGHTA and FQGTGA. V shed 5 bases and J shed 3 bases, with 15 bases lying between them. CDR3 residues: CASSNQGGKTDTQYF. Written as DNA, the CDR3 is TGTGCCAGCAGCAACCAGGGCGGTAAGACAGATACGCAGTATTTT.

The chain couples TRBV7-9 to TRBJ2-1, with TRBD1 as a possible D gene (5 bases). With 4 bases removed from V and 3 bases from J, the gap between germline ends came to 10 bases. Germline CDR1 and CDR2: SEHNR and FQNEAQ (reference sequence). The CDR3 has 14 amino acids. The CDR3 coding sequence is TGTGCCAGCAGCTCCCTTAGGGGCTACAATGAGCAGTTCTTC. This encodes CASSSLRGYNEQFF.

The V and J genes are TRBV9 and TRBJ2-2; D unresolved. V lost 1 base to trimming and J lost 1 base, with 5 bases between them. Germline CDR1 reads SGDLS; CDR2 reads YYNGEE. This CDR3 comprises 14 residues. The CDR3 DNA follows: TGTGCCAGCAGCGTAAGGGTGAACACCGGGGAGCTGTTTTTT. This encodes CASSVRVNTGELFF.

In this sample, this clone turned up once. The chain links TRBV7-9 to TRBJ1-4; D unclear. The germline V gene has CDR1 SEHNR and CDR2 FQNEAQ (reference sequence). The CDR3 is made up of 16 amino acids. Trimming took 5 bases from V and 8 from J, leaving 21 bases between them. The CDR3 DNA reads as TGTGCCAGCAGCCACCCGACCCTTCAAGGAAACGAAAAACTGTTTTTT. Translated, it gives CASSHPTLQGNEKLFF.

The CDR3 loop is CASSQVTGGTGELFF. CDR3 nucleotides: TGCGCCAGCAGCCAAGTTACCGGGGGCACCGGGGAGCTGTTTTTT. The chain joins TRBV4-3 to TRBJ2-2; D might be TRBD2 (6 bases). The CDR3 extends over 15 amino acids. Trimming left V 1 base short and J 4 bases short, with 10 bases between. In germline, CDR1 is LGHNA, CDR2 YSLEER.

This sequence joins TRBV2 and TRBJ2-1, with 10 bases that match TRBD2. The ends lost 4 bases at V and 0 bases at J; junction bases unmatched: 15. The CDR3 length is 20 residues. The germline CDR1 and CDR2 sequences are SNHLY and FYNNEI. DNA of the CDR3: TGTGCCAGCAGTGGTTTTTCGGGACTAGCGCTTGAAAACTCCTACAATGAGCAGTTCTTC. Translated: CASSGFSGLALENSYNEQFF.

This clone was observed a few times. The chain uses TRBV15 and TRBJ1-2; 7 bases map to TRBD1. Per the germline V gene, CDR1 is LNHNV and CDR2 is YYDKDF (reference sequence). V trimming: 3 bases; J trimming: 8 bases; junction bases outside the gene matches: 6. This CDR3 has 13 residues. The CDR3 nucleotides read TGTGCCACCAGCAGTGGGACAGCCGGAGGCTACACCTTC. This gives the protein CATSSGTAGGYTF.